This is a list of T cell receptor beta chains from one sample in a study of identical twins. TCRdb analysed the 5' RACE reads with MiXCR anew, one entry per CDR3 protein. The sample holds around 1.7 million distinct CDR3 sequences; 25% to 35% are singletons and the top ten take under 0.35%. Material for sequencing was cord blood. The source is a newborn girl in good health. Each CDR3 is given with its conserved first and last residue. D genes are given only for firm matches. Size tells how often a clone was seen (once, few, many) or the class of an expanded clone, and some rows leave it out.

-	-	TRBJ2-5	TRBV7-2	TGTGCCAGCAGCTTAGACTGGTCTTACGGGCAAGAGACCCAGTACTTC	CASSLDWSYGQETQYF
few	-	TRBJ2-3	TRBV20-1	TGCAGTGCTAGGGCGGGGACAACGCAGTATTTT	CSARAGTTQYF
-	TRBD1	TRBJ1-5	TRBV20-1	TGCAGTGCCGACAGGGGAATTTATAGCAATCAGCCCCAGCATTTT	CSADRGIYSNQPQHF
-	-	TRBJ2-6	TRBV20-1	TGCAGTGCTAGAAGGGGACACTCTGGGGCCAACGTCCTGACTTTC	CSARRGHSGANVLTF
-	-	TRBJ2-6	TRBV28	TGTGCCAGCAGTTCCCCAGGACACTTCTCTGGGGCCAACGTCCTGACTTTC	CASSSPGHFSGANVLTF
-	-	TRBJ1-1	TRBV18	TGTGCCAGCTCCCCAAGGGGAACAGGGAACACTGAAGCTTTCTTT	CASSPRGTGNTEAFF
-	-	TRBJ2-3	TRBV19	TGTGCCAGTAGGGTAGACTACTCCACAGATACGCAGTATTTT	CASRVDYSTDTQYF
few	-	TRBJ1-2	TRBV7-2	TGTGCCAGCAGCCCTGGCGGCCCAACTGTCTACGGCTACACCTTC	CASSPGGPTVYGYTF
-	-	TRBJ2-3	TRBV28	TGTGCCGCTAGTCCAACTGCTGGCACAGATACGCAGTATTTT	CAASPTAGTDTQYF
few	-	TRBJ2-6	TRBV29-1	TGCAGCGTCTCGTGGGGGGCCAACGTCCTGACTTTC	CSVSWGANVLTF
-	-	TRBJ1-2	TRBV24-1	TGTGCCACCAGTGATCGGAGCGAGGACTATGGCTACACCTTC	CATSDRSEDYGYTF
few	-	TRBJ1-2	TRBV6-1	TGTGCCAGCAGTGAATCTCGGGGCTTCGACGGCTACACCTTC	CASSESRGFDGYTF
-	-	TRBJ2-1	TRBV21-1	TGTGCCAGCAGCAAAGTGGAGGATGATGAGCAGTTCTTC	CASSKVEDDEQFF
few	-	TRBJ1-4	TRBV11-2	TGTGCCAGCAGCGGCGGACTCAATACGGCTAATGAAAAACTGTTTTTT	CASSGGLNTANEKLFF
-	TRBD1	TRBJ2-1	TRBV25-1	TGTGCCAGCAGTGCGATGACAGGGGGCTACAATGAGCAGTTCTTC	CASSAMTGGYNEQFF
-	TRBD2	TRBJ2-1	TRBV4-1	TGCGCCAGCAGCCGCTTACTAGCGGGAGGTCACAATGAGCAGTTCTTC	CASSRLLAGGHNEQFF
few	TRBD2	TRBJ2-1	TRBV29-1	TGCAGCGTTGAGGGTTTCGGGACTAGCTCGTACAATGAGCAGTTCTTC	CSVEGFGTSSYNEQFF
once	TRBD1	TRBJ1-1	TRBV29-1	TGCAGCGTTGAGGACAGGTCCAGGACTGAAGCTTTCTTT	CSVEDRSRTEAFF
-	TRBD2	TRBJ2-1	TRBV20-1	TGCAGTGCTGGGACTAGAGTCTCCTACAATGAGCAGTTCTTC	CSAGTRVSYNEQFF
few	-	TRBJ2-1	TRBV12-3/TRBV12-4	TGTGCCAGCAGTGGGGACGCGGGTAGCTCCTACAATGAGCAGTTCTTC	CASSGDAGSSYNEQFF
-	-	TRBJ2-3	TRBV24-1	TGTGCCACCAGTCAGGGGCAAAGCACAGATACGCAGTATTTT	CATSQGQSTDTQYF
few	-	TRBJ2-7	TRBV3-1	TGTGCCAGCAGCCAAGATGGTGAGGGGGGGCCACGTTACGAGCAGTACTTC	CASSQDGEGGPRYEQYF
-	-	TRBJ2-7	TRBV5-1	TGCGCCAGCAGCTTGGGGAGCGCCCTCGCGTACGAGCAGTACTTC	CASSLGSALAYEQYF
many	TRBD1	TRBJ1-1	TRBV3-1	TGTGCCAGCAGCCAGGACAGGGCCAACACTGAAGCTTTCTTT	CASSQDRANTEAFF
few	-	TRBJ2-3	TRBV11-3	TGTGCCAGCAGCCGGAGGCGGGCATACCTAGTCCGCACAGATACGCAGTATTTT	CASSRRRAYLVRTDTQYF
few	TRBD2	TRBJ2-7	TRBV20-1	TGCAGTGCTAGAGCGCCCCGGGGGGGGACCTCCTACAATGAGCAGTACTTC	CSARAPRGGTSYNEQYF
-	-	TRBJ2-3	TRBV11-2	TGTGCCAGCAGCTTTTCCCCAGCGCGATACAACACAGATACGCACTATTTT	CASSFSPARYNTDTHYF
few	-	TRBJ1-4	TRBV6-6	TGTGCCAGCAGCCTGCCGGGCACAACTAATGAAAAACTGTTTTTT	CASSLPGTTNEKLFF
many	-	TRBJ2-4	TRBV12-3/TRBV12-4	TGTGCCAGCAGTAAAAGGGGTGGGGTGGCCAAAAACATTCAGTACTTC	CASSKRGGVAKNIQYF
-	-	TRBJ2-3	TRBV5-5	TGTGCCAGCAGCTTGGATTTTAGTCAAGCAGATACGCAGTATTTT	CASSLDFSQADTQYF
-	TRBD1	TRBJ2-5	TRBV9	TGTGCCAGCAGCGCCGACAGACAGGGGGCGGGAGAGACCCGGTACTTC	CASSADRQGAGETRYF
few	TRBD2	TRBJ2-5	TRBV3-1	TGTGCCAGCAGCCAAGGATGGACTAGCGGCGAAGAGACCCAGTACTTC	CASSQGWTSGEETQYF
few	-	TRBJ2-2	TRBV12-3/TRBV12-4	TGTGCCAGCAGTCCACAGACCGGGGAGCTGTTTTTT	CASSPQTGELFF
-	TRBD2	TRBJ2-5	TRBV20-1	TGCAGTGCTAGGGCTAGCGGTCCTACCTACAATGAGCAGTACTTC	CSARASGPTYNEQYF
-	-	TRBJ2-1	TRBV7-2	TGTGCCAGCAGCTTACTACAGGGGATACGGGAGACCCAGTTCTTC	CASSLLQGIRETQFF
-	TRBD2	TRBJ2-3	TRBV4-2	TGTGCCAGCAGCCTACAAGAGCGGGAGCTACGCGCAGATACGCAGTATTTT	CASSLQERELRADTQYF
few	-	TRBJ2-3	TRBV3-1	TGTGCCAGCAGCCTTGATCCTATGCCCCAGTATTTT	CASSLDPMPQYF
once	-	TRBJ2-3	TRBV5-1	TGCGCCAGCAGCTTGTATGGCCAGACAACTTATAGCACAGATACGCAGTATTTT	CASSLYGQTTYSTDTQYF
few	TRBD1	TRBJ1-2	TRBV6-1	TGTGCCAGCAGAGGACAGGCCGACTTCTATGGCTACACCTTC	CASRGQADFYGYTF
once	TRBD1	TRBJ1-2	TRBV2	TGTGCCAGCAGTGGACGAGACAGGGTAACCTATGGCTACACCTTC	CASSGRDRVTYGYTF
-	-	TRBJ2-5	TRBV2	TGTGCCAGCAGTGTGGCAGGGGGGGGTTCCTACAATGAGCAGTACTTC	CASSVAGGGSYNEQYF
few	-	TRBJ2-3	TRBV11-2	TGTGCCAGCAGTCCCTTTGGGGGGGCCTCCCCCACAGATACGCAGTATTTT	CASSPFGGASPTDTQYF
-	TRBD2	TRBJ2-1	TRBV7-9	TGTGCCAGCAGCTTATCCGACCTACTAGCGGGAGGGCATAATGAGCAGTTCTTC	CASSLSDLLAGGHNEQFF
-	TRBD2	TRBJ2-7	TRBV5-6	TGTGCCAGCAGCTTGGGTGGGGAGGGGTCGATCCACGAGCAGTACTTC	CASSLGGEGSIHEQYF
many	-	TRBJ1-4	TRBV25-1	TGTGCCAGCAGTCGGTGGGAAAAACTGTTTTTT	CASSRWEKLFF
-	TRBD1	TRBJ2-7	TRBV28	TGTGCCAACAGTTCATACTTCGCCGACAGGGGCTCCGACGAGCAGTACTTC	CANSSYFADRGSDEQYF
many	-	TRBJ1-2	TRBV5-1	TGCGCCAGCAGCTTTGGTCTTTTAAACTATGGCTACACCTTC	CASSFGLLNYGYTF